This T cell receptor beta chain was recovered during a study of blood T cell repertoires in COVID-19. For the study at large: Collection of acute and convalescent COVID-19 samples took place in the United States, Italy and Spain.

The data were produced by immunoSEQ multiplex PCR, yet TCRdb's version contains in-frame clones alone and is incomplete. The sample consists of hundreds of thousands of clones, over 80% of them appearing once. V was pared by 0 bases and J by 2 bases, with 11 bases between. The CDR3 contains 16 residues. In germline, CDR1 is SGDLS, CDR2 YYNGEE. Sequenced: PBMCs or T cells enriched from blood (not recorded which). This sequence was found in a woman aged 18-29 years who had recovered from COVID-19. The gene calls are TRBV9 and TRBJ2-2; a weak D match, TRBD1 (6 bases). The DNA of the CDR3 is TGTGCCAGCAGCGTAGGACAGGCCTTTAACACCGGGGAGCTGTTTTTT. It encodes CASSVGQAFNTGELFF.